This TCR beta chain was found in a study of T cells in Graves' hyperthyroidism and ophthalmopathy. Study results and caveats: Ophthalmopathy was separated from stable hyperthyroidism by a 13 V-J model. Expanded thyroid clonotypes (above 0.001) were mostly also found in blood.

The investigators amplified TCR beta CDR3 regions from RNA transcripts. An initial round of RT-PCR targeting the TCR CDR3 relied on the HTBI primer set. TCRdb passed the multiplex PCR reads through MiXCR, listing each CDR3 protein once. The data hold around 500,000 distinct CDR3 sequences, with about 14% observed a single time. The length of the CDR3 is 16 residues. Per the germline V gene, CDR1 is SGHRS and CDR2 is YFSETQ. The V gene lost 4 bases and the J gene lost 4 bases, with 17 bases spanning the gap. Regarding this clonotype: What it recognizes is unknown.

Hyperthyroidism of Graves' type that showed no ophthalmopathy progression within 18 months was stable. PBMCs were collected from an approximately 9.3 ml volume of fresh peripheral blood. The TCR originated in a woman aged 40 to 50 with Graves' hyperthyroidism. Sequenced sample: blood. The rearrangement uses TRBV5-1 and TRBJ2-2; D perhaps matches TRBD2 (7 bases). The DNA of the CDR3 is TGCGCCAGCAGCCCCAAGGCGGGGGCGGGCACCGGGGAGCTGTTTTTT. It is translated as CASSPKAGAGTGELFF. Looking up the rest from reference TRBV5-1 and TRBJ2-2 gives the full variable domain: KAGVTQTPRYLIKTRGQQVTLSCSPISGHRSVSWYQQTPGQGLQFLFEYFSETQRNKGNFPGRFSGRQFSNSRSEMNVSTLELGDSALYLCASSPKAGAGTGELFFGEGSRLTVL.